This T cell receptor (beta chain) comes out of a study of cytomegalovirus exposure and HLA in healthy donors (dated by TCRdb to about 2017). For the wider study: A later analysis indicated that the 120 or so validation repertoires were generated on the platform also employed for the approximately 700 repertoires of the first cohort. The study was designed to test whether signatures of past pathogen exposure could be identified by cataloging public T cell receptors. Besides the first cohort of 500 to 700 subjects, a separate validation cohort made up of over a hundred different subjects was used. The study combined high-throughput TCR immunosequencing, statistical association of individual TCRs with disease status, and machine learning to predict cytomegalovirus infection status.

The paper's findings and limits, for the study overall: Cytomegalovirus status was reported to be diagnosed by the classifier with high specificity and sensitivity in both the original and validation cohorts. The authors suggested that the approach could potentially be generalized to other disease states and immunological phenotypes. Of the cluster scores, about 94% were above 0 in a later analysis, which found that TCRs clustered in the first cohort also tended to co-occur in the approximately 120 validation repertoires. A later analysis lacked HLA typing for the validation cohort, so it scored co-occurrence in that cohort across all 120 repertoires. Three of the identified cytomegalovirus-associated TCR beta chains were confirmed in vitro to be specific for cytomegalovirus antigens. The study gave a list of over 150 TCR beta chains associated with cytomegalovirus. Most TCR sequences were observed very rarely across donors, whereas some public TCRs were present in many individuals.

The method behind the library was the immunoSEQ multiplex PCR assay. On the study's bioinformatics: A statistical classification framework was developed to diagnose cytomegalovirus status using the catalog of TCR beta chain sequences. TCRdb holds this immuneACCESS table with in-frame rearrangements only. Some clones are missing; in checked studies, unresolved V genes explain under half, and the rest has no known cause. That table supplies the V and J calls and clone size; D and trimming were determined from the DNA. Recorded for this sample are 95,000 to 150,000 clones; just under 95% of them occurred a single time. Approximately 1.2% of the sample is taken by the ten largest. The germline V gene supplies CDR1 SGHDT and CDR2 YYEEEE. The CDR3, from cysteine to phenylalanine, totals 15 residues. The DNA shown is the 45-base CDR3, in frame from base 1. Trimming leaves V shorter by 6 bases and J shorter by 5 bases, with the junction holding 11 bases beyond the gene matches.

With respect to this clone: The clone's antigen remains unknown. No quality values exist for individual bases; no much larger clone is one base distant.

Separate from the approximately 730-subject first cohort, the validation cohort of about 110 subjects was the group to which the donors belonged. The sample consisted of PBMCs. The chain is encoded by TRBV5-6 joined to TRBJ2-5, with TRBD1 identical over 9 junction bases. The receptor comes from a woman between 18 and 29 years old in good health and CMV-seronegative. The CDR3 protein sequence reads: CASNSGGQGEETQYF. The DNA sequence is as follows: TGTGCCAGCAACTCGGGGGGACAGGGTGAGGAGACCCAGTACTTC.